Each of the 2 T cell receptor beta chains below was sequenced from the same sample in a study of blood T cell repertoires in COVID-19. Here immunoSEQ multiplex PCR was the method, and the copy in TCRdb shows in-frame clones only, minus some. The table records 150,000 to 200,000 clones, about 90% of them present only once. The material sequenced was peripheral blood. The receptors were sampled from a woman aged 60-75 years with COVID-19, enrolled during active disease.

V and J are TRBV18 and TRBJ1-2; D is possibly TRBD1 (5 bases). V dropped 3 bases and J dropped 5 bases, with 7 bases sitting between them. CDR1 and CDR2 from the germline V gene are KGHSH and LQKENI. The CDR3 is 12 amino acids. Written as DNA, the CDR3 is TGTGCCAGCTCACCGGGGACTTATGGCTACACCTTC. Its translation: CASSPGTYGYTF.

The chain employs TRBV24-1 and TRBJ1-2; 9 bases fit TRBD1. The V gene end was trimmed by 3 bases and the J gene end by 7 bases; junction bases not matched to a gene: 5. This CDR3 region has 14 residues. CDR1 is KGHDR, CDR2 SFDVKD, per germline. The CDR3 nucleotides read TGTGCCACCAGTGATACGGGACAGGGATTTGGCTACACCTTC. It translates to CATSDTGQGFGYTF.